This entry is about one T cell receptor beta chain. Its antigen remains unidentified. This sample was taken from a study of OX40 agonist ivuxolimab in advanced cancers. Autoimmune disease history or systemic immunosuppression disqualified patients. Cycle 7 day 1, cycle 4 day 1, and baseline were the timepoints at which blood was sampled. Some clones are missing from TCRdb's copy, which holds only in-frame ones; the method was immunoSEQ multiplex PCR. The sample holds about 79,000 clones, 88% seen once. CDR1 is MNHEY, CDR2 SVGAGI, per germline. The V gene end was trimmed by 7 bases and the J gene end by 3 bases; junction bases not matched to a gene: 5. This CDR3 spans 14 amino acids. General study results and limits: Some nonresponders also had low normalized T-cell clonal expansion.

The chain is built from TRBV6-5 and TRBJ2-7, with TRBD1 identical over 11 bases. The sample was CD4+ or CD8+ T cells sorted from blood, taken in a trial of the OX40 agonist ivuxolimab. This TCR came from an adult with an advanced solid tumor such as melanoma, head and neck, liver or kidney cancer. DNA for the CDR3: TGTGCCAGCACCCTGGGACAGGGGGTCTACGAGCAGTACTTC. It codes for CASTLGQGVYEQYF.